The rows below give T cell receptor beta chains drawn from one sample of a study of shared clonotypes between healthy human individuals. Method: immunoSEQ multiplex PCR; TCRdb's copy keeps in-frame clones and lacks some. In the table there are around 1.1 million clones, 75% to 80% of which are singletons. Sequencing input: memory CD4+ T cells from PBMCs. The receptor set was obtained from a man aged 18 to 30 in good health. Some clones in this sample may be carry-over from other donors' samples. Both conserved end residues are part of each CDR3. D genes are given only for firm matches. Rows may omit the clone size; those that give it use once, few, many or a size class.

TRBJ2-1	NA	TRBV11-1	TRBD2	TGTGCCAGCAGCTTAACGGGAGGCCGGGAGCAGTTCTTC	CASSLTGGREQFF
TRBJ2-2	once	TRBV28	NA	TGTGCCAGCAGTGGACACCGACGTAACACCGGGGAGCTGTTTTTT	CASSGHRRNTGELFF
TRBJ1-5	many	TRBV6-6	NA	TGTGCCAGCAGTTACGGGCAGGGTCATCAGCCCCAGCATTTT	CASSYGQGHQPQHF
TRBJ2-5	NA	TRBV14	TRBD2	TGTGCCAGCAGCCAAGAGGGACTAGCGGGAGCAGAGACCCAGTACTTC	CASSQEGLAGAETQYF
TRBJ2-5	NA	TRBV30	NA	TGTGCCTGTCGAGTTGTAGCGGGACAGCAAGAGACCCAGTACTTC	CACRVVAGQQETQYF
TRBJ2-2	NA	TRBV6-1	TRBD1	TGTGCCAGCAGCCGGGACAGGAACCCAACCGGGGAGCTGTTTTTT	CASSRDRNPTGELFF
TRBJ2-3	NA	TRBV5-4	NA	TGTGCCAGCAGCCGTGCTAGAACAGATACGCAGTATTTT	CASSRARTDTQYF
TRBJ2-2	few	TRBV11-1	NA	TGTGCCAGCAGCTTTTGGAGCGCCGGGGAGCTGTTTTTT	CASSFWSAGELFF
TRBJ2-1	NA	TRBV9	NA	TGTGCCAGCAGCCCGGGGGCGTTCCACAATGAGCAGTTCTTC	CASSPGAFHNEQFF
TRBJ1-5	few	TRBV12-2	NA	TGTGCAAGTCGCGACAGGGGCCGAAATCAGCCCCAGCATTTT	CASRDRGRNQPQHF
TRBJ2-5	NA	TRBV6-5	NA	TGTGCCAGCAGTTACAGAGGCGGGGGCCGAGAGACCCAGTACTTC	CASSYRGGGRETQYF
TRBJ1-5	NA	TRBV12-5	NA	TGTGCTAGTCGGGGCCAGGACAATCAGCCCCAGCATTTT	CASRGQDNQPQHF
TRBJ1-1	few	TRBV18	NA	TGTGCCAGCTCACCGCCGGGACACACTGAAGCTTTCTTT	CASSPPGHTEAFF
TRBJ2-7	NA	TRBV5-4	NA	TGTGCCAGCAGCTTGGATCCGGAAGACGAGCAGTACTTC	CASSLDPEDEQYF
TRBJ1-5	NA	TRBV28	NA	TGTGCCAGCACCTCAACGGATCAGCCCCAGCATTTT	CASTSTDQPQHF
TRBJ2-3	NA	TRBV6-6	TRBD2	TGTGCCAGCACCCGGGGGGGGGTAGGCACAGATACGCAGTATTTT	CASTRGGVGTDTQYF
TRBJ2-7	NA	TRBV6-1	TRBD2	TGTGCCAGCAGACTAGCGGAGAGCTCCTACGAGCAGTACTTC	CASRLAESSYEQYF
TRBJ1-5	NA	TRBV18	TRBD1	TGTGCCAGCTCATCACAAGGACAGGAATTTCAGCCCCAGCATTTT	CASSSQGQEFQPQHF
TRBJ1-1	NA	TRBV2	NA	TGTGCCAGCAGCCTTCCACAGGGATCCACTGAAGCTTTCTTT	CASSLPQGSTEAFF
TRBJ2-5	NA	TRBV5-1	TRBD2	TGCGCCAGCAGGCGGGGGGAAGAGACCCAGTACTTC	CASRRGEETQYF
TRBJ1-4	NA	TRBV18	NA	TGTGCCAGCTCACCAGCCGAGGGTTCGAATGAAAAACTGTTTTTT	CASSPAEGSNEKLFF
TRBJ2-7	few	TRBV19	TRBD1	TGTGCCAGTAGTAATCGTAAAGGGACAGGGGGCGGAGACGAGCAGTACTTC	CASSNRKGTGGGDEQYF
TRBJ2-1	NA	TRBV6-5	NA	TGTGCCAGCAGGTCGCAGGGGTCCTACAATGAGCAGTTCTTC	CASRSQGSYNEQFF
TRBJ2-7	NA	TRBV5-6	TRBD1	TGTGCCAGCAGCTGGACAGGGCACGGGTACGGCGAGCAGTACTTC	CASSWTGHGYGEQYF
TRBJ1-1	NA	TRBV25-1	TRBD1	TGTGCCAGCCGCGGACAGGGGGGCGAAGCTTTCTTT	CASRGQGGEAFF
TRBJ2-1	NA	TRBV6-1	NA	TGTGCCAGCAGTGAAGCGCGTAGAAGCGTGTCCTACAATGAGCAGTTCTTC	CASSEARRSVSYNEQFF
TRBJ2-3	NA	TRBV7-2	NA	TGTGCCAGCAGCTTAGGAATTACTAGCACAGATACGCAGTATTTT	CASSLGITSTDTQYF
TRBJ1-5	NA	TRBV29-1	NA	TGCAGCGTCGATGGGGGTCCCAATCAGCCCCAGCATTTT	CSVDGGPNQPQHF
TRBJ2-1	NA	TRBV19	NA	TGTGCCAGTGGACGGGACTCCTACAATGAGCAGTTCTTC	CASGRDSYNEQFF
TRBJ2-5	NA	TRBV5-4	TRBD1	TGTGCCAGCAGCCCTAAAGTCCCCGGGACAGGGAGAAAAGAGACCCAGTACTTC	CASSPKVPGTGRKETQYF
TRBJ2-1	NA	TRBV18	TRBD2	TGTGCCAGCTCATCGGGACTAGCGGGAGCCAATGAGCAGTTCTTC	CASSSGLAGANEQFF